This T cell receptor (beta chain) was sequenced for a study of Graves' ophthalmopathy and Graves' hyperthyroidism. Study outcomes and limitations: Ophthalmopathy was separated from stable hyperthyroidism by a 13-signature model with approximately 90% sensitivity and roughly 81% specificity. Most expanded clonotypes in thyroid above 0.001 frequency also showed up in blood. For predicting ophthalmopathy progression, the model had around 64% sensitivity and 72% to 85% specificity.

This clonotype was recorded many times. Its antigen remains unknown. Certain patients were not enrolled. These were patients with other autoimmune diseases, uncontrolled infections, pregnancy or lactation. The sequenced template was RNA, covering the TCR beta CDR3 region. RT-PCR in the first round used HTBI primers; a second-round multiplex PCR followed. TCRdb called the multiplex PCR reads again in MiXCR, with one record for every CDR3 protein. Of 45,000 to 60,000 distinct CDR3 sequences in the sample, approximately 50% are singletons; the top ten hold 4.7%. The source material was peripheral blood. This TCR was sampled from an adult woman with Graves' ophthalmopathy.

Written as DNA, the CDR3 is TGTGCCAGTACCGGGGCAGGGGTTGGTGAGCAGTTCTTC. Translated, it gives CASTGAGVGEQFF. The rearrangement links TRBV19 to TRBJ2-1, with D possibly TRBD1 on 6 matching bases. Trimming cost V 7 bases and J 9 bases, with 16 bases left between them. This CDR3 contains 13 residues. Germline values: CDR1 LNHDA, CDR2 SQIVND (reference sequence).